Shown below are 30 T cell receptor beta chains from a single sample sequenced in a study of T cell changes during pregnancy in multiple sclerosis. TCRdb's copy holds only in-frame clones and misses some; the assay was immunoSEQ multiplex PCR. Of approximately 85,000 clones in the sample, about 89% are singletons; the top ten hold more than 2%. This material consisted of peripheral blood, taken in the first trimester of pregnancy. These receptors came from a female donor with multiple sclerosis, enrolled in a pregnancy study.

This clone was found once. V gene TRBV29-1 combines with J gene TRBJ1-4; maybe TRBD1 (6 bases). The CDR3 has 13 residues. The germline V gene encodes CDR1 SQVTM and CDR2 ANQGSEA. The germline V and J ends were trimmed by 4 bases and 8 bases, with 14 bases remaining between them. The CDR3 coding sequence is TGCAGCGTTGCTAGGAGGGGGGGGGAAAAACTGTTTTTT. Translation gives CSVARRGGEKLFF.

V usage is TRBV12-5 and J usage is TRBJ1-1; 8 bases map to TRBD1. Trimming removed 0 bases from V and 1 base from J; junction bases left unmatched: 1. The CDR3 extends over 15 amino acids. Germline CDR1 reads LGHNT; CDR2 reads FRNRAP. CDR3 sequence (DNA): TGTGCTAGTGGTTTGGTACAGGGGGAGAACACTGAAGCTTTCTTT. It translates to CASGLVQGENTEAFF.

The rearrangement uses TRBV7-8 and TRBJ1-2; D is undetermined. CDR3 length: 16 amino acids. From germline, CDR1 is SGHVS and CDR2 FQNEAQ. V lost 1 base and J lost 2, with 14 bases in between. Here the CDR3 DNA reads TGTGCCAGCAGCTTAGGTCCATCCGCAGTGAACTATGGCTACACCTTC. This encodes CASSLGPSAVNYGYTF. Combining the CDR3 with reference TRBV7-8 and TRBJ1-2 gives the whole variable domain GAGVSQSPRYKVAKRGQDVALRCDPISGHVSLFWYQQALGQGPEFLTYFQNEAQLDKSGLPSDRFFAERPEGSVSTLKIQRTQQEDSAVYLCASSLGPSAVNYGYTFGSGTRLTVV.

In this sample, this clone turned up once. V usage is TRBV7-9 and J usage is TRBJ1-1, with 9 bases identical to TRBD1. There are 14 residues in the CDR3. Germline CDR1 is SEHNR and CDR2 is FQNEAQ (reference sequence). Germline trimming cut 3 bases from V and 4 bases from J; bases unmatched to any gene: 3. CDR3 sequence reads: CASSFRDRATEAFF. The CDR3 coding sequence is TGTGCCAGCAGCTTCCGGGACAGGGCCACTGAAGCTTTCTTT.

The V gene is TRBV5-1, the J gene TRBJ1-4; TRBD1 matches 9 bases. V dropped 0 bases and J dropped 7; count of bases not matched to a gene: 7. The length of the CDR3 is 16 residues. Germline V gives CDR1 SGHRS, CDR2 YFSETQ. The CDR3 region is CASSLAPGQGSEKLFF. CDR3 sequence (DNA): TGCGCCAGCAGCTTGGCCCCGGGACAGGGAAGTGAAAAACTGTTTTTT.

The chain uses TRBV27 and TRBJ2-7; tentative D call: TRBD1 (6 bases). Germline lookup yields CDR1 MNHEY and CDR2 SMNVEV (reference sequence). With 1 base removed from V and 3 bases from J, the gap between germline ends came to 19 bases. CDR3 length: 17 residues. The CDR3 DNA sequence: TGTGCCAGCAGTTTATTATCCGTGACAGGAGCCTACTACGAGCAGTACTTC. It codes for CASSLLSVTGAYYEQYF.

The chain joins TRBV19 to TRBJ1-4, with D perhaps matching TRBD1 (6 bases). The CDR3 consists of 15 residues. Trimming took 4 bases from V and 3 from J, leaving 12 bases between them. The germline CDR1 and CDR2 sequences are LNHDA and SQIVND (reference sequence). The CDR3, as DNA: TGTGCCAGTAGTAGTAGGACAGCCCCTAATGAAAAACTGTTTTTT. Its protein is CASSSRTAPNEKLFF.

This chain connects TRBV6-1 to TRBJ1-2; 7 positions agree with TRBD1. Losses at the gene ends were 6 bases for V and 3 bases for J; bases not matched to a gene: 7. CDR1 and CDR2 (germline): MNHNS, SASEGT. The CDR3 is 14 residues long. The CDR3 region is CASSRGDRDYGYTF. CDR3 in DNA: TGTGCCAGCAGCAGGGGGGATCGTGACTATGGCTACACCTTC.

The rearrangement links TRBV2 to TRBJ1-2, with TRBD1 matching over 7 bases. Germline V gives CDR1 SNHLY, CDR2 FYNNEI. This CDR3 is 15 amino acids long. With 3 bases clipped from V and 2 bases from J, the junction kept 6 bases outside the gene matches. This chain's CDR3 is CASSDTGDINYGYTF. The CDR3 bases are TGTGCCAGCAGTGATACAGGGGATATAAACTATGGCTACACCTTC. The variable domain in full, with the rest retrieved from reference TRBV2 and TRBJ1-2, is EPEVTQTPSHQVTQMGQEVILRCVPISNHLYFYWYRQILGQKVEFLVSFYNNEISEKSEIFDDQFSVERPDGSNFTLKIRSTKLEDSAMYFCASSDTGDINYGYTFGSGTRLTVV.

The gene calls are TRBV9 and TRBJ2-3, with TRBD1 identical over 8 bases. The germline V gene encodes CDR1 SGDLS and CDR2 YYNGEE. This CDR3 has 15 residues. V dropped 4 bases and J dropped 5; count of bases not matched to a gene: 9. CDR3 in amino acids: CASSQGQGRKDTQYF. DNA of the CDR3: TGTGCCAGCAGCCAAGGACAGGGAAGAAAAGATACGCAGTATTTT.

The chain has TRBV5-6 and TRBJ2-3; D is perhaps TRBD2 (6 bases). This CDR3 comprises 18 residues. Trimming took 0 bases from V and 0 from J, leaving 17 bases between them. Per the germline V gene, CDR1 is SGHDT and CDR2 is YYEEEE. CDR3 sequence (DNA): TGTGCCAGCAGCTTGGCCTACTGGGCAGGGACTAGCACAGATACGCAGTATTTT. Translating gives CASSLAYWAGTSTDTQYF.

This chain connects TRBV5-1 to TRBJ2-7; D might be TRBD2 (6 bases). The CDR3 totals 13 residues. CDR1 SGHRS and CDR2 YFSETQ come from the germline V gene. V was cut by 4 bases and J by 0 bases, with 8 bases left in between. CDR3 nucleotides: TGCGCCAGCAGCGGGGGGACCTCCTACGAGCAGTACTTC. Its translation is CASSGGTSYEQYF.

The rearrangement links TRBV5-5 to TRBJ1-4, with D tentatively TRBD1 (5 bases). Trimming stripped 0 bases from V and 0 bases from J, with 12 bases between. The CDR3 is 17 residues long. Germline values: CDR1 SGHKS, CDR2 YYEKEE (reference sequence). The CDR3 sequence is CASSLVGTQATNEKLFF. The CDR3 coding sequence is TGTGCCAGCAGCTTGGTGGGGACTCAAGCAACTAATGAAAAACTGTTTTTT.

This clone was detected once. This sequence joins TRBV9 and TRBJ2-1; D uncertain. CDR1 is SGDLS and CDR2 is YYNGEE in the germline V gene. V lost 3 bases and J 0 bases, leaving 10 bases between the germline ends. This CDR3 is built from 15 residues. CDR3 amino acids: CASSGTASSYNEQFF. CDR3 bases: TGTGCCAGCAGCGGAACTGCTAGCTCCTACAATGAGCAGTTCTTC.

This rearrangement joins TRBV7-9 to TRBJ1-4, with 7 positions matching TRBD1. CDR1 is SEHNR, CDR2 FQNEAQ, per germline (reference sequence). This CDR3 contains 13 residues. Unmatched junction bases numbered 6, after V lost 8 bases and J lost 6 bases. In nucleotides, the CDR3 is TGTGCCAGCCAAGACAGGGCCGATGAAAAACTGTTTTTT. This sequence encodes CASQDRADEKLFF. The full variable domain, rest sourced from reference TRBV7-9 and TRBJ1-4, is DTGVSQNPRHKITKRGQNVTFRCDPISEHNRLYWYRQTLGQGPEFLTYFQNEAQLEKSRLLSDRFSAERPKGSFSTLEIQRTEQGDSAMYLCASQDRADEKLFFGSGTQLSVL.

V is TRBV15 and J is TRBJ1-3; tentative D call: TRBD1 (5 bases). Germline V gives CDR1 LNHNV, CDR2 YYDKDF (reference sequence). CDR3 size: 16 residues. Deletions cut 3 bases from V and 0 bases from J, with 12 bases between. The DNA for the CDR3 is TGTGCCACCAGCAGCCACGGGACTTTCTCTGGAAACACCATATATTTT. Translated: CATSSHGTFSGNTIYF.

V and J are TRBV5-1 and TRBJ2-5, with a tentative D call TRBD2 (5 bases). The V gene lost 0 bases and the J gene lost 4 bases, with 10 bases spanning the gap. The CDR3 extends over 14 amino acids. The germline V gene has CDR1 SGHRS and CDR2 YFSETQ. In nucleotides, the CDR3 is TGCGCCAGCAGCTTGGGGGAGATGGGAGAGACCCAGTACTTC. This codes for CASSLGEMGETQYF. Based on the CDR3 plus reference TRBV5-1 and TRBJ2-5, the full variable domain is KAGVTQTPRYLIKTRGQQVTLSCSPISGHRSVSWYQQTPGQGLQFLFEYFSETQRNKGNFPGRFSGRQFSNSRSEMNVSTLELGDSALYLCASSLGEMGETQYFGPGTRLLVL.

V and J are TRBV7-2 and TRBJ2-7; 11 bases line up with TRBD1. Germline V gene lookup returns CDR1 SGHTA and CDR2 FQGNSA. J lost 3 bases, V lost 1 base, and 2 bases had no gene match. The CDR3 is made up of 15 amino acids. In DNA, the CDR3 is TGTGCCAGCAGCTTAGGGGGGACAGGGGGCTACGAGCAGTACTTC. This gives the protein CASSLGGTGGYEQYF.

This sequence joins TRBV7-8 and TRBJ2-7, with 7 bases aligning to TRBD1. Germline V gene lookup returns CDR1 SGHVS and CDR2 FQNEAQ. The CDR3 contains 14 residues. V shed 4 bases, J shed 2 bases, and the junction held 5 bases outside the gene matches. Here the CDR3 reads CASSSTGTAYEQYF. The DNA of the CDR3 is TGTGCCAGCAGCTCGACCGGGACAGCCTACGAGCAGTACTTC.

J is TRBJ2-2 and V is TRBV5-8; no firm D call. CDR1 and CDR2 from the germline V gene are SGHTS and YDEGEE. Trimming stripped 0 bases from V and 6 bases from J, with 6 bases between. CDR3 length equals 13 residues. The CDR3 region is CASSLVLAGELFF. The CDR3, as DNA: TGTGCCAGCAGCTTGGTTCTCGCCGGGGAGCTGTTTTTT.

J is TRBJ1-5 and V is TRBV27, with D perhaps matching TRBD1 (6 bases). CDR1 MNHEY and CDR2 SMNVEV come from the germline V gene (reference sequence). The CDR3 extends over 16 amino acids. V was pared by 6 bases and J by 0 bases, with 15 bases between. The CDR3 nucleotides are TGTGCCAGCAGCCCGGACAGAGAGTATAGCAATCAGCCCCAGCATTTT. Translating it yields CASSPDREYSNQPQHF.

The rearrangement links TRBV28 to TRBJ2-1; 7 positions match TRBD2. CDR1 is MDHEN and CDR2 is SYDVKM in the germline V gene. Trimming took 3 bases from V and 1 from J; bases not matched to a gene: 3. The CDR3 spans 15 residues. As DNA, the CDR3 is TGTGCCAGCAGTTTTCCGGGACTATCCTACAATGAGCAGTTCTTC. Its translation is CASSFPGLSYNEQFF. Together with reference TRBV28 and TRBJ2-1, the CDR3 gives the full variable domain: DVKVTQSSRYLVKRTGEKVFLECVQDMDHENMFWYRQDPGLGLRLIYFSYDVKMKEKGDIPEGYSVSREKKERFSLILESASTNQTSMYLCASSFPGLSYNEQFFGPGTRLTVL.

This chain links TRBV19 with TRBJ2-5, with 7 bases fitting TRBD2. The CDR3 totals 16 residues. CDR1 LNHDA and CDR2 SQIVND come from the germline V gene (reference sequence). V lost 6 bases and J lost 2; bases outside the gene matches: 12. The CDR3: CASRSVFGGIQETQYF. Here the CDR3 DNA reads TGTGCCAGTAGAAGTGTGTTCGGGGGGATACAAGAGACCCAGTACTTC.

This clone was found many times. This rearrangement joins TRBV28 to TRBJ1-2; perhaps TRBD1 as D (5 bases). This CDR3 is built from 15 residues. V lost 2 bases and J 4 bases, leaving 14 bases between the germline ends. Per the germline V gene, CDR1 is MDHEN and CDR2 is SYDVKM. The CDR3 reads CASSLPAQGTYGYTF. The CDR3 nucleotides are TGTGCCAGCAGTTTACCCGCCCAGGGAACCTATGGCTACACCTTC.

The CDR3 here is CASSLRQVWRGYTF. The CDR3, as DNA: TGTGCCAGCAGCCTTCGACAGGTGTGGAGAGGCTACACCTTC. This chain connects TRBV5-6 to TRBJ1-2; maybe TRBD1 (6 bases). CDR1 and CDR2 from the germline V gene are SGHDT and YYEEEE. Trimming removed 4 bases from V and 8 bases from J, with 18 bases in between. There are 14 residues in the CDR3.

This chain links TRBV7-9 with TRBJ2-5, with unresolved D. Germline CDR1 is SEHNR and CDR2 is FQNEAQ (reference sequence). The CDR3 is made up of 11 amino acids. Trimming left V 5 bases short and J 5 bases short, with 6 bases between. For the CDR3, the DNA is TGTGCCAGCAGCCCCTTTGAGACCCAGTACTTC. Its translation is CASSPFETQYF.

The count of this clone is one. A read error may produce the germline difference seen at one junction end. V is TRBV2 and J is TRBJ1-1; 9 bases match TRBD1. Germline V gene sequence: CDR1 SNHLY, CDR2 FYNNEI. The CDR3 is 11 amino acids. CDR3 loop: CAGQGNAEAFF. The DNA for the CDR3 is TGTGCCGGACAGGGGAACGCTGAAGCTTTCTTT.

The V gene is TRBV5-4, the J gene TRBJ1-2; a weak D match, TRBD1 (5 bases). The CDR3 is 15 amino acids. V lost 1 base and J 2 bases, leaving 12 bases between the germline ends. Germline CDR1 and CDR2: SGHNT and YYREEE (reference sequence). The CDR3 nucleotides are TGTGCCAGCAGCTTGAAAAAGGGGCAAAACTATGGCTACACCTTC. Protein product: CASSLKKGQNYGYTF.

The chain recombines TRBV18 with TRBJ1-2; 8 bases match TRBD1. The trim removed 6 bases at V and 8 bases at J, leaving 14 bases unmatched. The length of the CDR3 is 15 residues. Germline V gives CDR1 KGHSH, CDR2 LQKENI. This chain's CDR3 is CASSYDRGGFSGYTF. The CDR3 DNA sequence: TGTGCCAGCTCGTACGACAGGGGAGGTTTTAGCGGCTACACCTTC. Together with reference TRBV18 and TRBJ1-2, the CDR3 gives the full variable domain: NAGVMQNPRHLVRRRGQEARLRCSPMKGHSHVYWYRQLPEEGLKFMVYLQKENIIDESGMPKERFSAEFPKEGPSILRIQQVVRGDSAAYFCASSYDRGGFSGYTFGSGTRLTVV.

This sequence joins TRBV18 and TRBJ2-2; 7 nucleotides agree with TRBD1. V lost 6 bases, J lost 7 bases, and 14 bases stayed unmatched. Germline V lookup: CDR1 KGHSH, CDR2 LQKENI. The CDR3 loop spans 16 amino acids. Here the CDR3 reads CASSPEPTGRVGELFF. CDR3 DNA sequence: TGTGCCAGCTCCCCGGAACCGACAGGGCGCGTCGGGGAGCTGTTTTTT. Together with reference TRBV18 and TRBJ2-2, the CDR3 gives the full variable domain: NAGVMQNPRHLVRRRGQEARLRCSPMKGHSHVYWYRQLPEEGLKFMVYLQKENIIDESGMPKERFSAEFPKEGPSILRIQQVVRGDSAAYFCASSPEPTGRVGELFFGEGSRLTVL.